Below, 2 T cell receptor beta chains from the same sample are listed, as sequenced in a study of beta chain features in type 1 diabetes. Study-level points and caveats: When Type 1 diabetes patients were examined, their TCRB CDR3s proved moderately but significantly shorter in all four CD4+ subsets.

The sequenced template was cDNA made from the entire isolated RNA. Repertoires were generated with immunoSEQ multiplex PCR, while TCRdb's copy carries only in-frame clones and drops some. Seen here are hundreds of thousands of clones, about 14% observed once, and the top ten hold roughly 0.04%. These receptors have no known antigen. The sequenced material came from naive CD4+ T cells from blood. These receptors were obtained from a man aged 18 to 30 with type 1 diabetes.

This clone has more than one count but fewer than ten. V is TRBV30 and J is TRBJ1-1; D unresolved. The V end was cut by 1 base, the J end by 1 base, with 10 bases between. Germline CDR1 is GTSNPN and CDR2 is SVGIG (reference sequence). There are 14 residues in the CDR3. CDR3 DNA: TGTGCCTGGAGTGGTACAGTATCGAACACTGAAGCTTTCTTT. Amino acid sequence: CAWSGTVSNTEAFF.

This clone was detected a few times. The rearrangement joins TRBV27 to TRBJ2-7; D may be TRBD1 (5 bases). CDR1 and CDR2 (germline): MNHEY, SMNVEV (reference sequence). Trimming pared 3 bases from V and 4 bases from J, leaving 16 bases between. This CDR3 spans 15 amino acids. CDR3 sequence (DNA): TGTGCCAGCAGTTTCGTCAGGGCTCTATTGTACGAGCAGTACTTC. Its protein product is CASSFVRALLYEQYF.